Below, one T cell receptor (beta chain) is given with its context. What it binds is unknown. TCRdb's copy holds only in-frame clones and misses some; the assay was immunoSEQ multiplex PCR. The sample includes roughly 15,000 clones, 75% to 90% of them seen just once. These data are taken from a study of PD-1 blockade in classical Hodgkin lymphoma. Study-wide context: Patients were given intravenous nivolumab, 3 mg/kg, every 2 weeks. Overall study findings and caveats: Still unresolved is the cause of the repertoire differences, which may be disease activity or prior therapy. After ASCT, patients who started nivolumab under 1 year later were excluded.

CDR1 and CDR2 (germline): LGHNA, YNFKEQ. Trimming took 4 bases from V and 2 from J; bases not matched to a gene: 15. The CDR3 sequence is 19 residues long. Each patient relapsed following autologous stem cell transplantation, and prior brentuximab vedotin exposure differed. When best responses were assessed, they were complete response, partial response or progressive disease. The J gene is TRBJ2-2, the V gene TRBV4-2, with TRBD2 matching over 8 bases. The specimen was peripheral blood mononuclear cells (PBMCs), collected before the second cycle of nivolumab. The receptor's source is a human donor with classical Hodgkin lymphoma. This CDR3 is CASSPRTSRKDPNTGELFF. The CDR3 coding sequence is TGTGCCAGCAGCCCCAGGACTAGCCGGAAGGATCCAAACACCGGGGAGCTGTTTTTT.